This is a list of T cell receptor beta chains from one sample in a study of shared clonotypes between healthy human individuals. TCRdb's table, derived via immunoSEQ multiplex PCR, lists solely in-frame clones and lacks some. This table has some 2,400,000 clones, around 95% appearing once. The specimen was naive CD4+ T cells sorted from blood. All receptors come from a man between 18 and 29 years old in good health. CDR3s include the opening cysteine and the closing phenylalanine or tryptophan. The D gene is left open where the match is weak. The listing skips clone size in some rows; elsewhere it reads once, few, many or a size class.

j_call,clone_size,d_call,v_call,cdr3_nt,cdr3_aa
TRBJ2-1,.,.,TRBV6-5,TGTGCCAGCAGTTACAGAGGGATTAGCTCCTACAATGAGCAGTTCTTC,CASSYRGISSYNEQFF
TRBJ2-2,.,TRBD2,TRBV5-4,TGTGCCCTGAACGGCGGGGGAGCCACCGGGGAGCTGTTTTTT,CALNGGGATGELFF
TRBJ2-7,.,.,TRBV28,TGTGCCAGCAGACGACAGGGAGGGGTTGGCGAGCAGTACTTC,CASRRQGGVGEQYF
TRBJ1-1,.,.,TRBV7-9,TGTGCCAGCAGCTTCAGCTCGGCAGGGGCTGAAGCTTTCTTT,CASSFSSAGAEAFF
TRBJ1-1,.,.,TRBV27,TGTGCCAGCAGGCCGATCCCAGGGGTTACTGAAGCTTTCTTT,CASRPIPGVTEAFF
TRBJ1-6,few,.,TRBV7-2,TGTGCCAGCAGCTTAGTCACCTCTAATTCACCCCTCCACTTT,CASSLVTSNSPLHF
TRBJ1-6,.,.,TRBV6-5,TGTGCCAGCAGGCGCACAAATTCACCCCTCCACTTT,CASRRTNSPLHF
TRBJ2-7,.,TRBD1,TRBV29-1,TGCAGCGTTGGGGACAGTTCCTCCTACGAGCAGTACTTC,CSVGDSSSYEQYF
TRBJ2-2,.,.,TRBV28,TGTGCCAGCAGGGAAGGGACGAACACCGGGGAGCTGTTTTTT,CASREGTNTGELFF
TRBJ2-6,.,TRBD2,TRBV7-2,TGTGCCAGCAGCTTAGCGCGGGGGTCTGGGGCCAACGTCCTGACTTTC,CASSLARGSGANVLTF
TRBJ2-5,.,.,TRBV18,TGTGCCAGCTCTTCGGGGTATACAGGGAGAACAGAGACCCAGTACTTC,CASSSGYTGRTETQYF
TRBJ2-1,.,.,TRBV2,TGTGCCAGCACCCCAGGGGGGGGCCTCTCCTACAATGAGCAGTTCTTC,CASTPGGGLSYNEQFF
TRBJ2-3,.,.,TRBV19,TGTGCCAGTAGTATCCAGGGGCACACAGATACGCAGTATTTT,CASSIQGHTDTQYF
TRBJ2-7,.,.,TRBV19,TGTGCCAGTAGTATCGACAAGTCCTACGAGCAGTACTTC,CASSIDKSYEQYF
TRBJ2-1,.,.,TRBV30,TGTGCCTGGAGTCCTAGGCATGAGCAGTTCTTC,CAWSPRHEQFF
TRBJ2-7,.,TRBD2,TRBV30,TGTGCCTGGAGTGTAGAGAGCGGGAGCCCCTACGAGCAGTACTTC,CAWSVESGSPYEQYF
TRBJ2-5,.,.,TRBV6-4,TGTGCCAGCAGTGAATTGGGGTTTCAGAAAGAGACCCAGTACTTC,CASSELGFQKETQYF
TRBJ1-2,.,.,TRBV9,TGTGCCAGCAGCCCCTTTCACAGGGCCTACTATGGCTACACCTTC,CASSPFHRAYYGYTF
TRBJ2-2,.,.,TRBV5-1,TGCGCCAGCAGCTTGGAAAGGATAGGGTCCGGGGAGCTGTTTTTT,CASSLERIGSGELFF
TRBJ1-2,once,TRBD1,TRBV7-6,TGTGCCAGCAGCTTAAAGGGGGCGAACGGCTACACCTTC,CASSLKGANGYTF
TRBJ1-5,.,TRBD1,TRBV5-4,TGTGCCAGCAGCTTGGGGACAGGGAACGGCAATCAGCCCCAGCATTTT,CASSLGTGNGNQPQHF
TRBJ1-2,.,.,TRBV2,TGTGCCAGCAGTGAAATTCGGAACAGGGTCGATGGCTACACCTTC,CASSEIRNRVDGYTF
TRBJ2-5,.,.,TRBV6-1,TGTGCCAGCGAAGGAGGAACCAAACAAGAGACCCAGTACTTC,CASEGGTKQETQYF
TRBJ1-4,.,.,TRBV5-4,TGTGCCAGCAGCTTCACCGGGACTAATGAAAAACTGTTTTTT,CASSFTGTNEKLFF
TRBJ1-5,.,.,TRBV7-8,TGTGCCAGCAGCTCCCAGGGTAGTGGCAATCAGCCCCAGCATTTT,CASSSQGSGNQPQHF
TRBJ2-7,.,.,TRBV30,TGTGCCTGGAGTGTAGGGCGGCTCAACGAGCAGTACTTC,CAWSVGRLNEQYF
TRBJ1-1,.,.,TRBV6-1,TGTGCCAGCACACGGATGAACACTGAAGCTTTCTTT,CASTRMNTEAFF
TRBJ1-2,.,.,TRBV30,TGTGCCTGGAGTGTACGTAGGAGTTACGATGGCTACACCTTC,CAWSVRRSYDGYTF
TRBJ2-7,.,.,TRBV6-5,TGTGCCAGCAGCCCAGATAGATACGAGCAGTACTTC,CASSPDRYEQYF
TRBJ2-1,.,TRBD1,TRBV5-1,TGCGCCAGCAGCTACCGGGACAGCTCCTACAATGAGCAGTTCTTC,CASSYRDSSYNEQFF
TRBJ1-1,once,.,TRBV7-6,TGTGCCAGCAGCCTCGGGGGGAAAGGCACTGAAGCTTTCTTT,CASSLGGKGTEAFF
TRBJ1-1,.,.,TRBV6-6,TGTGCCAGCAGTCGGGGGGCCGTGGGGAACACTGAAGCTTTCTTT,CASSRGAVGNTEAFF
TRBJ2-6,.,.,TRBV28,TGTGCCAGCATGGGCAGGGGAAGGATCTCTGGGGCCAACGTCCTGACTTTC,CASMGRGRISGANVLTF
TRBJ1-4,once,TRBD1,TRBV11-2,TGTGCCAGCAGCTTAGGAGGGGGCTGGGAAAAACTGTTTTTT,CASSLGGGWEKLFF
TRBJ2-3,.,TRBD2,TRBV10-3,TGTGCCATCAGTGTTCGGACTAGCGGAGGGAGCACAGATACGCAGTATTTT,CAISVRTSGGSTDTQYF
TRBJ2-5,.,TRBD1,TRBV7-2,TGTGCCAGCAGCCCCCGACAGGGAATGAAGACCCAGTACTTC,CASSPRQGMKTQYF
TRBJ2-7,.,TRBD2,TRBV5-1,TGCGCCAGCAGCGCAACCGGGACTAGCGGGAGTGGCGAGCAGTACTTC,CASSATGTSGSGEQYF
TRBJ2-3,once,.,TRBV6-5,TGTGCCAGCGCCGTATGGCTCACAGATACGCAGTATTTT,CASAVWLTDTQYF
TRBJ2-7,.,TRBD2,TRBV30,TGTGCCTGGACTAGCGGGCACGCGAACTACGAGCAGTACTTC,CAWTSGHANYEQYF
TRBJ1-3,.,.,TRBV11-2,TGTGCCAGCGGCAGGACGGACTCTGGAAACACCATATATTTT,CASGRTDSGNTIYF
TRBJ1-2,.,.,TRBV7-2,TGTGCCAGCTCCCTGGGGGGACCTCCCGCTGGGGGCTACACCTTC,CASSLGGPPAGGYTF
TRBJ2-1,.,.,TRBV19,TGTGCCTCTAACATCAGGGACGGTGAGCAGTTCTTC,CASNIRDGEQFF
TRBJ1-1,.,.,TRBV9,TGTGCCAGCAGCGTAGGATCCCATCAACGGACTGAAGCTTTCTTT,CASSVGSHQRTEAFF
TRBJ1-1,.,.,TRBV30,TGTGCCTGGGGCGGGGCAAAGAACACTGAAGCTTTCTTT,CAWGGAKNTEAFF
TRBJ2-3,.,.,TRBV28,TGTGCCAGCAGTCCCCTTGGCCTAGCGAGCACAGATACGCAGTATTTT,CASSPLGLASTDTQYF
TRBJ1-6,.,TRBD1,TRBV2,TGTGCCAGCCGTGTCAAGACAGGGGCCTATAATTCACCCCTCCACTTC,CASRVKTGAYNSPLHF
TRBJ2-3,.,TRBD1,TRBV5-6,TGTGCCAGCAGCTTGTTTATAGGGACAGCTAGCACAGATACGCAGTATTTT,CASSLFIGTASTDTQYF
TRBJ1-6,.,.,TRBV7-2,TGTGCCAGCAGCGCCCGAGGGCAGGGTAATTCACCCCTCCACTTT,CASSARGQGNSPLHF
TRBJ1-6,.,.,TRBV10-1,TGCGCCAGCAGTGTGGGGTACGATTCACCCCTCCACTTT,CASSVGYDSPLHF
TRBJ1-1,.,.,TRBV6-7,TGTGCCAGCAGTTACCCACCTCCACCCCGCACTGAAGCTTTCTTT,CASSYPPPPRTEAFF
TRBJ1-4,.,.,TRBV5-8,TGTGCCAGCAGCTTGTTTTCGGGTGTTGCAACTAATGAAAAACTGTTTTTT,CASSLFSGVATNEKLFF
TRBJ1-2,.,TRBD1,TRBV5-1,TGCGCCAGCAGCCCGGACAGGGGGCTAAGGGGCTACACCTTC,CASSPDRGLRGYTF
TRBJ2-5,.,.,TRBV5-1,TGCGCCAGCAGCTTGTTGGGGCAGACCCAGTACTTC,CASSLLGQTQYF